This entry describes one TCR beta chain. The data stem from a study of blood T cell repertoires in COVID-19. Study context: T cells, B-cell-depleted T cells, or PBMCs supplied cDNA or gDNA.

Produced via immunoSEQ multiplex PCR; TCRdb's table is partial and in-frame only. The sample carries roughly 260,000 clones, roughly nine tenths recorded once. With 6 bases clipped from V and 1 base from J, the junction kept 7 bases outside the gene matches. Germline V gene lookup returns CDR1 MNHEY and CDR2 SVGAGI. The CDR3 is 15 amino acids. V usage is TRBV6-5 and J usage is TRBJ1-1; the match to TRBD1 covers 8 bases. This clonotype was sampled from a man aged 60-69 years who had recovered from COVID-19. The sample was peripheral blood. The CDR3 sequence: CASRDPGTGNTEAFF. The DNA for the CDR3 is TGTGCCAGCAGAGACCCCGGGACAGGGAACACTGAAGCTTTCTTT.